The present T cell receptor beta chain was sequenced within a study of cytomegalovirus exposure and HLA in healthy donors. Study outcomes and limitations: The classifier reportedly diagnosed cytomegalovirus status with high sensitivity and specificity. The tendency of first-cohort TCR clusters to co-occur in the roughly 110 validation repertoires was identified by a subsequent analysis. Some TCR beta chains (roughly 160 of them) were listed as cytomegalovirus-associated.

Repertoires were generated with immunoSEQ multiplex PCR, while TCRdb's copy carries only in-frame clones and drops some. The sample contains 150,000 to 200,000 clones, approximately 83% of which appear only once. The donors were part of the roughly 130-subject validation cohort, which stood apart from the roughly 730-subject first cohort. Of note for this clone: As yet, its antigen is unknown.

This CDR3 contains 13 residues. Germline CDR1 and CDR2: SGHNT and YYREEE (reference sequence). V lost 4 bases and J lost 7; bases outside the gene matches: 4. The sample taken for sequencing was PBMCs. This clonotype was sampled from a woman in her late teens or twenties in good health and CMV-seropositive. The chain employs TRBV5-4 and TRBJ1-2; 10 bases agree with TRBD1. The CDR3 sequence: CASSPWTGGGYTF. The CDR3 DNA reads TGTGCCAGCAGCCCCTGGACAGGGGGTGGCTACACCTTC.